Given below is one T cell receptor (beta chain) in context. Its antigen is not identified. The sample originates from a study of cytomegalovirus exposure and HLA in healthy donors. Findings and limits, study-wide: Common viral pathogens seemed, in a later analysis, to connect with several of the most significant clusters. A missense DCLRE1C variant was associated with V- and J-gene trimming of TCR beta chains in a later analysis, and an independent cohort replicated the association.

With 60 Vbeta and 13 Jbeta primers, the PCR was carried out. Sequenced by immunoSEQ multiplex PCR; TCRdb stores in-frame clones only, minus some. This table has 170,000 or so clones, just over 75% appearing once. The trim removed 6 bases at V and 4 bases at J, leaving 10 bases unmatched. The CDR3 runs 14 residues. Germline V gene lookup returns CDR1 SGHDT and CDR2 YYEEEE. The sample comprised PBMCs. This receptor was identified in a woman younger than 45 in good health and CMV-seropositive. J is TRBJ2-7 and V is TRBV5-6; TRBD1 matches at 7 bases. CDR3 in amino acids: CASNIGGQLYEQYF. The CDR3 DNA follows: TGTGCCAGCAACATTGGGGGACAGCTGTACGAGCAGTACTTC.